This TCR beta chain was documented in a study of OX40 agonist ivuxolimab in advanced cancers. Background on the study: Hepatocellular carcinoma, melanoma, renal cell or head and neck cancer was diagnosed in the dose-escalation patients. In three patients, partial responses were observed, one with hepatocellular carcinoma and two with cutaneous melanoma. Overall study findings and caveats: At doses 0.1 to 3.0 mg/kg, CD4+ and CD8+ clones expanded.

This CDR3 has 14 residues. Germline CDR1 and CDR2: SQVTM and ANQGSEA. The protocol was immunoSEQ multiplex PCR, while the TCRdb copy is restricted to in-frame clones and leaves out a portion. The sample holds 45,000 to 60,000 clones; 80% to 95% are singletons and the top ten take around 12%. With respect to this clone: Its antigen is not identified.

Source: CD4+ or CD8+ T cells sorted from blood, taken in a trial of the OX40 agonist ivuxolimab. The TCR comes from an adult with an advanced solid tumor such as melanoma, head and neck, liver or kidney cancer. The V and J genes are TRBV29-1 and TRBJ1-4; a weak D match, TRBD1 (5 bases). In DNA, the CDR3 is TGCAGTATCCTCTCCCTCTTTGGGGGGGAAAAACTGTTTTTT. Protein sequence: CSILSLFGGEKLFF.